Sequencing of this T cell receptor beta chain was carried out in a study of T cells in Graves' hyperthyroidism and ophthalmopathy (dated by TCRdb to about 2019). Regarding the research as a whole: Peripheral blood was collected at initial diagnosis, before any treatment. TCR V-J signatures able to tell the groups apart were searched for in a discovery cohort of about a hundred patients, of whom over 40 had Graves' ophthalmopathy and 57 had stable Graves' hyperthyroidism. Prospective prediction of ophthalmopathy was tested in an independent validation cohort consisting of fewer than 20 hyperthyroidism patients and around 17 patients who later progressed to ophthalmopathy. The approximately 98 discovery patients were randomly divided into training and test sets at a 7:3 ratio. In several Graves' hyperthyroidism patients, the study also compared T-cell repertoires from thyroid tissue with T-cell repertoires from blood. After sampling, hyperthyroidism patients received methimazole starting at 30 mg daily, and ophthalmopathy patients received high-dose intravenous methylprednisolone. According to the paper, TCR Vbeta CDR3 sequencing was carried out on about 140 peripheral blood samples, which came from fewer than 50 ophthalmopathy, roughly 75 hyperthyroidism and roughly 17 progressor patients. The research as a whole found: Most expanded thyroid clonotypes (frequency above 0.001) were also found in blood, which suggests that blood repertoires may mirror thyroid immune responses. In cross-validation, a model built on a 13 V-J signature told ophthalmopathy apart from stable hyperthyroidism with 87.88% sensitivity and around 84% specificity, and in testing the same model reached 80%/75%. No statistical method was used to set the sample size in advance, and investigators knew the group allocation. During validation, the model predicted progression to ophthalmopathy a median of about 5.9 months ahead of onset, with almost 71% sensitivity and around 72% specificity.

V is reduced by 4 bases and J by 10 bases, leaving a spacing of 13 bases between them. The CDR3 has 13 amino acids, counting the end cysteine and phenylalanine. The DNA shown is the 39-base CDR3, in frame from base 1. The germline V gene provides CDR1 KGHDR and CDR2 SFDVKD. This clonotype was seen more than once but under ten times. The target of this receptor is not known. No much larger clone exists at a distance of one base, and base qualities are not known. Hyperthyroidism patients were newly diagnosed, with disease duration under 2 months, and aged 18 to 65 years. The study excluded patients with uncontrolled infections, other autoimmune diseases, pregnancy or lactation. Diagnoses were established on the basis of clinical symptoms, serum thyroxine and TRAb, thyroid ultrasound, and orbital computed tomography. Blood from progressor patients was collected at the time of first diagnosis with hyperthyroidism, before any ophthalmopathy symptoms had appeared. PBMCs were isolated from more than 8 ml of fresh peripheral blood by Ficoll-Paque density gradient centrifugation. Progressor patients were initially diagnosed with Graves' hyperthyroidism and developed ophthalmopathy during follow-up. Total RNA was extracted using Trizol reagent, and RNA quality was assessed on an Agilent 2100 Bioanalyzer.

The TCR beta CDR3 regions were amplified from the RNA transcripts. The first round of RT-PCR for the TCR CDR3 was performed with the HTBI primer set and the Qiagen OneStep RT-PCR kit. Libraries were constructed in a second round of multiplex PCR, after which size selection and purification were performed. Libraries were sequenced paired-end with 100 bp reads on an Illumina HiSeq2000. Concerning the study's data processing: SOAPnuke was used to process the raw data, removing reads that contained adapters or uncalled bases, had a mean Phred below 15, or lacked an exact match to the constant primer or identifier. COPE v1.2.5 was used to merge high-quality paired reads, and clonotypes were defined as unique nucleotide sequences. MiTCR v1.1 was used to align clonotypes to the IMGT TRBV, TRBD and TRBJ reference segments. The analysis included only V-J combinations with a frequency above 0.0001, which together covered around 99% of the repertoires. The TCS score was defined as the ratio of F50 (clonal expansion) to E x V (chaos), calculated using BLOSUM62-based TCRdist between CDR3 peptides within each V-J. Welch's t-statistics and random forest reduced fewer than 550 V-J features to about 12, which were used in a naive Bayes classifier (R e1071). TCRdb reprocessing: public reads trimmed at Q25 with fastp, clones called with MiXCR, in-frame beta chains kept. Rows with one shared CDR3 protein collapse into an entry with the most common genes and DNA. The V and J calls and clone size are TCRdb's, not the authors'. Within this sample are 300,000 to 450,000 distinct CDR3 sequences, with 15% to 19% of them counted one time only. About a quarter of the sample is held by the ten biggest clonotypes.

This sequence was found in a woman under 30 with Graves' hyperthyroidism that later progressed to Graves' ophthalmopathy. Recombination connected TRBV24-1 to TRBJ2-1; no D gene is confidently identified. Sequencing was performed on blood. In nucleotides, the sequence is TGTGCCACCAGTGACTCACCGGGCCGGGAGCAGTTCTTC. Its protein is CATSDSPGREQFF.